This TCR beta chain was sequenced in a study of T cell responses to AZD1222 COVID-19 vaccine. Study observations and caveats: The number of AZD1222 recipients seropositive at baseline was only 5 to 7. White British ancestry dominated among donors, who included more females, and clonal diversity was possibly underestimated. Vaccine-associated CD4 TCRs ranged over spike, dominating at 160-218 and 743-854.

A remark on this clone: Its specificity is unknown.

Libraries were prepared by immunoSEQ multiplex PCR; TCRdb keeps only in-frame clonotypes and omits some of them. This table has 150,000 to 180,000 clones, about 90% appearing once. The CDR3 sequence is 12 residues long. Germline V gives CDR1 MNHEY, CDR2 SVGAGI. Between the trimmed V and J ends, which lost 5 bases and 5 bases, there was a span of 9 bases. The rearrangement uses TRBV6-5 and TRBJ1-2, with D unclear. The origin of this receptor is an adult in good health. The material sequenced was peripheral blood, taken on day 0 of MenACWY control vaccination. DNA of the CDR3: TGTGCCAGCAGTCGTGAGCGGTATGGCTACACCTTC. As protein: CASSRERYGYTF.